This T cell receptor (beta chain) was sequenced during a study of Graves' ophthalmopathy and Graves' hyperthyroidism. The junction had 17 bases not matched to a gene; V was cut back by 4 bases and J by 6 bases. Looked up from germline, CDR1 is DFQATT and CDR2 is SNEGSKA (reference sequence). The CDR3 has 16 amino acids. RNA transcripts served as template for amplifying TCR beta CDR3 sequences. Second-round multiplex PCR came after a first-round RT-PCR that employed HTBI primers. TCRdb called the multiplex PCR reads again in MiXCR, with one record for every CDR3 protein. There are around 1,000,000 distinct CDR3 sequences in the sample; about 36% occur only once, and 11% lies in the top ten. Clinical symptoms, serum thyroxine, TRAb, thyroid ultrasound and orbital computed tomography formed the basis of diagnosis.

The clonotype originates from an adult man with Graves' hyperthyroidism. Input material: peripheral blood or thyroid tissue (not recorded which). This chain links TRBV20-1 with TRBJ1-2; 7 bases line up with TRBD1. The CDR3 nucleotides are TGCAGTGCTACTGACAGGGAGGGAGTCATAAGGAATGGCTACACCTTC. Its translation is CSATDREGVIRNGYTF.